This T cell receptor (beta chain) originates from a study of T cell responses to AZD1222 COVID-19 vaccine. CDR1 and CDR2 from the germline V gene are LGHNT and FRNRAP. Trimming took 0 bases from V and 0 from J; bases not matched to a gene: 13. The CDR3 length is 20 residues. As concerns this clone: The antigen is unknown.

Study-level points and caveats: Donor demographics were predominantly white British with a female majority; clonal diversity may be underestimated.

The data were produced by immunoSEQ multiplex PCR, yet TCRdb's version contains in-frame clones alone and is incomplete. The repertoire consists of roughly 140,000 clones, with more than 85% occurring once and the leading ten covering approximately 3.5%. This chain uses TRBV12-5 with TRBJ1-5, with TRBD1 matching 8 bases. The receptor comes from an adult who received the AZD1222 COVID-19 vaccine. The specimen comprised peripheral blood, sampled 28 days after the second AZD1222 dose. This chain's CDR3 is CASGLVNPRGLRYSNQPQHF. Written as DNA, the CDR3 is TGTGCTAGTGGTTTGGTAAACCCCAGGGGGCTTCGCTATAGCAATCAGCCCCAGCATTTT.